A single count supports the clone carrying this T cell receptor (beta chain). Antigen: not known. The record originates from a study of shared clonotypes between healthy human individuals. Germline V gene lookup returns CDR1 KGHSH and CDR2 LQKENI. This CDR3 comprises 13 residues. V was trimmed by 3 bases and J by 8 bases, leaving 13 bases between them. Clones were sequenced by immunoSEQ multiplex PCR, and TCRdb holds only the in-frame ones, with some missing. The sample carries over a million clones, approximately 98% recorded once. Overall study findings and caveats: Among donors, clonotype sharing was expected to be affected by sequencing depth. Large depth notwithstanding, sorted-subset sequencing proved incomplete by rarefaction.

This chain uses TRBV18 with TRBJ1-1; no clear D gene. The origin of this receptor is a man between 25 and 39 years old in good health. Sequenced sample: naive CD4+ T cells sorted from blood. The sample's subset: CD45RA+ positively selected. The CDR3 region has the DNA TGTGCCAGCTCACCTAGTTTACAGAGCGAAGCTTTCTTT. Its protein is CASSPSLQSEAFF.